The source of this T cell receptor beta chain is a study of blood T cell repertoires in COVID-19. Overall study: COVID-19 samples from acute and convalescent phases originated in the United States, Italy and Spain. PBMCs, B-cell-depleted T cells, or T cells were the source of the cDNA or gDNA that made up the material.

In the original workflow: Quantification of nucleated cells was approximated via reference gene primer amplification. Assay used: immunoSEQ multiplex PCR; TCRdb lists only in-frame clones, some missing. V and J calls and clone size are those listed in that table; D and trimming were worked out from the DNA. The profile shows about 310,000 clones, 90% of them singletons. From germline, CDR1 is SGDLS and CDR2 YYNGEE. V lost 2 bases and J 10 bases, leaving 10 bases between the germline ends. The CDR3 consists of 12 residues. Patients from Seattle were sampled longitudinally, starting during active infection.

The clonotype was recovered from a woman in her 30s with COVID-19, enrolled during active disease. Sequencing was done on a sample of peripheral blood. This rearrangement joins TRBV9 to TRBJ2-1; D might be TRBD2 (6 bases). CDR3 amino acids: CASSVTGGEQFF. In nucleotides, the CDR3 is TGTGCCAGCAGCGTCACTGGGGGGGAGCAGTTCTTC.